Listed here are 28 T cell receptor beta chains from one sample, sequenced in a study of shared clonotypes between healthy human individuals. Method: immunoSEQ multiplex PCR; TCRdb's copy keeps in-frame clones and lacks some. The sample has about 820,000 clones, 80% to 95% seen once. Naive CD8 isolation took CD45RO-negative cells positively selected for CCR7 and excluded terminally differentiated effector memory CD45RA+ cells. The material sequenced was naive CD8+ T cells sorted from blood. The receptors originated from a man younger than 45 in good health.

This clone was observed once. This chain uses TRBV6-6 with TRBJ2-7; D is unresolved. There are 12 residues in the CDR3. V gave up 4 bases and J gave up 3 bases, with 7 bases separating them. The germline V gene encodes CDR1 MNHNY and CDR2 SVGAGI (reference sequence). This CDR3 reads CASSSPNYEQYF. CDR3 coding DNA: TGTGCCAGCAGTTCTCCGAACTACGAGCAGTACTTC.

This rearrangement joins TRBV7-8 to TRBJ1-4; a possible D gene is TRBD1 (6 bases). Germline loops: CDR1 SGHVS, CDR2 FQNEAQ. V was shortened by 4 bases and J by 4 bases, with 13 bases between the two germline ends. The CDR3 covers 15 residues. The CDR3 here is CASSSVDRSNEKLFF. CDR3 sequence (DNA): TGTGCCAGCAGCTCAGTAGACAGGAGTAATGAAAAACTGTTTTTT.

The chain combines TRBV25-1 with TRBJ2-1; weak D call: TRBD1 (6 bases). Trimming took off 4 bases at V and 0 bases at J, with 13 bases between the two ends. Germline V gene sequence: CDR1 MGHDK, CDR2 SYGVNS. The CDR3 runs 16 residues. DNA for the CDR3: TGTGCCAGCAGTGGGCACAGGGTTTTCTCCTACAATGAGCAGTTCTTC. It codes for CASSGHRVFSYNEQFF.

The sample holds one count of this clone. This rearrangement joins TRBV13 to TRBJ1-1, with D hard to call. The germline V gene has CDR1 PRHDT and CDR2 FYEKMQ (reference sequence). The V end lost 3 bases, the J end lost 2 bases, and 7 bases lay between the germline ends. This CDR3 region has 13 residues. The CDR3 is CASSLFLNTEAFF. For the CDR3, the DNA is TGTGCCAGCAGCTTGTTCTTAAACACTGAAGCTTTCTTT.

This rearrangement joins TRBV27 to TRBJ2-7, with 13 bases lining up with TRBD2. Trimming removed 6 bases from V and 4 bases from J; junction bases left unmatched: 6. Germline CDR1 reads MNHEY; CDR2 reads SMNVEV (reference sequence). This CDR3 has 15 amino acids. CDR3 DNA: TGTGCCAGCAGCCCGACTAGCGGGAGGATTTACGAGCAGTACTTC. Its translation: CASSPTSGRIYEQYF.

The V gene is TRBV29-1, the J gene TRBJ2-7; tentatively, D is TRBD1 (6 bases). Germline CDR1 SQVTM, CDR2 ANQGSEA. This CDR3 has 13 residues. The V end was cut by 6 bases, the J end by 1 base, with 13 bases between. The DNA of the CDR3 is TGCAGCGTCTTCAGGGGAGCTTCCTACGAGCAGTACTTC. Its translation: CSVFRGASYEQYF.

The rearrangement joins TRBV6-5 to TRBJ1-5; D gene unclear. Germline lookup yields CDR1 MNHEY and CDR2 SVGAGI. Trimming removed 2 bases from V and 7 bases from J, with 9 bases in between. CDR3 size: 13 residues. CDR3 in DNA: TGTGCCAGCAGTTACACCGGGAAACAGCCCCAGCATTTT. Its protein is CASSYTGKQPQHF.

This clone came up once. The genes are TRBV5-1 and TRBJ2-7; 13 bases are shared with TRBD2. The germline V gene encodes CDR1 SGHRS and CDR2 YFSETQ. Trimming cost V 2 bases and J 2 bases; bases outside gene matches: 10. The CDR3 sequence is 18 residues long. The CDR3 sequence: CASSFALAGGPEAYEQYF. CDR3 nucleotides: TGCGCCAGCAGCTTCGCACTAGCGGGAGGGCCCGAGGCCTACGAGCAGTACTTC.

The genes are TRBV10-2 and TRBJ2-7; 12 nucleotides match TRBD1. Germline loops: CDR1 WSHSY, CDR2 SAAADI. J gave up 7 bases and V 10 bases, and 8 bases lay outside the gene matches. The CDR3 runs 13 residues. In nucleotides, the CDR3 is TGCGCCATCCCGGGACAGGGGGCTTGGGAGCAGTACTTC. Protein: CAIPGQGAWEQYF.

The rearrangement joins TRBV11-2 to TRBJ2-5; 8 positions agree with TRBD2. Germline CDR1 is SGHAT and CDR2 is FQNNGV. Trimming at V came to 8 bases and at J to 6 bases, leaving 14 bases not matched to a gene. CDR3 length equals 15 residues. CDR3 sequence: CASRSGGEALKTQYF. The CDR3 DNA reads as TGTGCCAGCCGCTCGGGGGGGGAGGCGTTGAAGACCCAGTACTTC.

This clone has only a few counts. The chain is built from TRBV6-5 and TRBJ2-7, with unresolved D. The CDR3 loop spans 12 amino acids. Trimming removed 0 bases from V and 5 bases from J, with 5 bases in between. Germline V gene lookup returns CDR1 MNHEY and CDR2 SVGAGI. The CDR3 DNA follows: TGTGCCAGCAGTTACTCTCAGGACGAGCAGTACTTC. Protein product: CASSYSQDEQYF.

This chain uses TRBV10-2 with TRBJ1-5; 8 positions match TRBD1. The CDR3 is 16 residues long. After removal of 6 bases from V and 2 bases from J, the junction contained 9 bases not matched to a gene. Germline V gene data show CDR1 as WSHSY and CDR2 as SAAADI. For the CDR3, the DNA is TGCGCCAGCAGGGACAGGGCGCGGGGTGGCAATCAGCCCCAGCATTTT. It yields the protein CASRDRARGGNQPQHF.

The rearrangement joins TRBV4-1 to TRBJ1-5; D unclear. The CDR3 covers 17 residues. With 0 bases removed from V and 3 bases from J, the gap between germline ends came to 15 bases. From germline, CDR1 is MGHRA and CDR2 YSYEKL. This chain's CDR3 is CASSQDRALGPNQPQHF. The CDR3 DNA sequence: TGCGCCAGCAGCCAAGACCGGGCCCTAGGTCCCAATCAGCCCCAGCATTTT.

This clone was recorded only once. The chain is built from TRBV5-4 and TRBJ1-1; 9 bases line up with TRBD1. This CDR3 contains 15 residues. The trim removed 3 bases at V and 5 bases at J, leaving 8 bases unmatched. Germline V gene sequence: CDR1 SGHNT, CDR2 YYREEE (reference sequence). The CDR3 DNA reads as TGTGCCAGCAGCTCCGTCCGGGACAGGGTGACTGAAGCTTTCTTT. This gives the protein CASSSVRDRVTEAFF. Complete variable domain (other parts from reference TRBV5-4 and TRBJ1-1): ETGVTQSPTHLIKTRGQQVTLRCSSQSGHNTVSWYQQALGQGPQFIFQYYREEENGRGNFPPRFSGLQFPNYSSELNVNALELDDSALYLCASSSVRDRVTEAFFGQGTRLTVV.

Turning to this clone: One junction end disagrees with the germline gene, perhaps due to a read error. The gene calls are TRBV28 and TRBJ1-2; D is possibly TRBD1 (6 bases). Germline V gene sequence: CDR1 MDHEN, CDR2 SYDVKM. The CDR3 consists of 13 residues. DNA of the CDR3: TGTGCCAGCAGTCTACATACACAGGGTGGCCTCGCCTTC. Protein: CASSLHTQGGLAF.

This clone was counted ten times or more. The chain joins TRBV11-3 to TRBJ2-1, with D perhaps assigned TRBD1 or TRBD2 (5 bases each). Per germline, CDR1 SGHNT and CDR2 YENEEA. This CDR3 contains 15 residues. With 6 bases removed from V and 2 bases from J, the gap between germline ends came to 14 bases. The CDR3 loop reads CASSLRTGPYNEQFF. As DNA, the CDR3 is TGTGCCAGCAGTCTCCGAACGGGGCCCTACAATGAGCAGTTCTTC.

The V call is TRBV5-1, the J call TRBJ1-2; D is undetermined. This CDR3 comprises 15 residues. CDR1 is SGHRS and CDR2 is YFSETQ in the germline V gene. The V gene lost 0 bases and the J gene lost 5 bases, with 14 bases spanning the gap. DNA for the CDR3: TGCGCCAGCAGCTTGGCCTCAAATTCCGCATATGGCTACACCTTC. It is translated as CASSLASNSAYGYTF.

J is TRBJ2-3 and V is TRBV9, with TRBD2 matching over 13 bases. With 4 bases clipped from V and 4 bases from J, the junction kept 18 bases outside the gene matches. The CDR3 consists of 20 residues. Germline CDR1 and CDR2: SGDLS and YYNGEE. The DNA of the CDR3 is TGTGCCAGCAGCATCTCGGGAACTAGCGGGAGGGCCAATGGCGCAGATACGCAGTATTTT. It yields the protein CASSISGTSGRANGADTQYF.

This chain connects TRBV7-3 to TRBJ2-2, with 7 bases fitting TRBD2. CDR3 length: 14 residues. Per germline, CDR1 SGHTA and CDR2 FQGTGA. V shed 5 bases, J shed 4 bases, and the junction held 4 bases outside the gene matches. The CDR3 DNA sequence: TGTGCCAGCAGCCCCGGGGGGTCCACCGGGGAGCTGTTTTTT. Residues: CASSPGGSTGELFF.

This clone occurred once. The same CDR3 can be traced to other DNA sequences in this sample. The V gene is TRBV27, the J gene TRBJ2-7, with 11 nucleotides matching TRBD1. V dropped 5 bases and J dropped 4; count of bases not matched to a gene: 4. Per the germline V gene, CDR1 is MNHEY and CDR2 is SMNVEV (reference sequence). The CDR3 has 14 residues. CDR3 sequence (DNA): TGTGCCAGCAGTATGGGACAGGGGGTTTACGAGCAGTACTTC. This translates into CASSMGQGVYEQYF.

The chain's CDR3 is CASSPGVRYEQYF. The CDR3 DNA is TGTGCCAGCAGCCCAGGAGTTAGGTACGAGCAGTACTTC. The gene calls are TRBV2 and TRBJ2-7; no definite D call. CDR1 is SNHLY, CDR2 FYNNEI, per germline. CDR3 length equals 13 residues. Trimming cost V 6 bases and J 4 bases, with 13 bases left between them.

This chain joins TRBV6-5 and TRBJ2-1, with 8 bases lining up with TRBD2. The CDR3 extends over 15 amino acids. The V segment lost 5 bases and the J segment 8 bases; nucleotides outside the gene matches: 11. The germline V gene has CDR1 MNHEY and CDR2 SVGAGI. The CDR3 spells CASSRLAGSSDEQFF. The CDR3 DNA reads TGTGCCAGCAGTCGATTAGCGGGATCGAGCGATGAGCAGTTCTTC.

As concerns this clone: Other DNA sequences within the sample encode an identical CDR3. The V gene is TRBV7-3, the J gene TRBJ2-3, with 9 bases aligning to TRBD2. The germline V gene has CDR1 SGHTA and CDR2 FQGTGA. V was clipped by 3 bases and J by 3 bases; unmatched bases: 7. This CDR3 has 16 amino acids. The DNA of the CDR3 is TGTGCCAGCAGCTTGTCAGCGGGAGGATCTACAGATACGCAGTATTTT. It specifies CASSLSAGGSTDTQYF.

V is TRBV27 and J is TRBJ2-1; 8 bases line up with TRBD2. Per germline, CDR1 MNHEY and CDR2 SMNVEV (reference sequence). This CDR3 spans 14 amino acids. Trimming at V came to 6 bases and at J to 4 bases, leaving 5 bases not matched to a gene. DNA for the CDR3: TGTGCCAGCAGAACTAGCGGTTTATACAATGAGCAGTTCTTC. Its protein is CASRTSGLYNEQFF.

The chain has TRBV2 and TRBJ2-7; the D is unclear. Looked up from germline, CDR1 is SNHLY and CDR2 is FYNNEI. Trimming pared 10 bases from V and 4 bases from J, leaving 14 bases between. The CDR3 sequence is 12 residues long. The CDR3 DNA reads TGTGCCACCACACGTCCACAGTACGAGCAGTACTTC. Protein sequence: CATTRPQYEQYF.

This clone occurred a few times. Other DNA sequences in the same sample also yield this CDR3. CDR3 sequence reads: CASSLLGGNQPQHF. DNA for the CDR3: TGTGCCAGCAGTTTACTGGGGGGCAATCAGCCCCAGCATTTT. The rearrangement joins TRBV27 to TRBJ1-5, with TRBD1 as a possible D gene (5 bases). The V gene's germline CDR1 is MNHEY and CDR2 SMNVEV (reference sequence). CDR3 length: 14 amino acids. Trimming pared 2 bases from V and 2 bases from J, leaving 7 bases between.

The V and J genes are TRBV5-6 and TRBJ2-7, with TRBD1 identical over 11 bases. Germline V CDR1 and CDR2: SGHDT, YYEEEE. The V and J ends lost 3 bases and 3 bases, in that order; junction bases with no gene match: 11. CDR3 length: 17 residues. CDR3 bases: TGTGCCAGCAGCTACGTCGCCGGGACAGGGGGTAACTACGAGCAGTACTTC. Protein sequence: CASSYVAGTGGNYEQYF.

The chain employs TRBV4-1 and TRBJ2-1; D not certain. Deletions cut 3 bases from V and 9 bases from J, with 9 bases between. Germline CDR1 and CDR2: MGHRA and YSYEKL. The CDR3 runs to 12 residues. Here the CDR3 DNA reads TGCGCCAGCAGCCAGAACCTGGGTGAGCAGTTCTTC. Its translation: CASSQNLGEQFF.